This T cell receptor (beta chain) is drawn from a study of T cells after yellow fever vaccination. Study conclusions and caveats: A faster peak, day 5 versus 15, was reached by the weaker secondary response. Among all clonotypes, a small share was observed in both CD4 and CD8 compartments.

Germline V gene sequence: CDR1 LGHNA, CDR2 YSLEER. V was clipped by 0 bases and J by 7 bases, with 25 bases between them. This CDR3 has 19 residues. This clonotype has ten or more counts. Its matching antigen is unknown. TCRdb used MiXCR to reprocess the 5' RACE reads, holding one entry per CDR3 protein. The sample lists 110,000 to 150,000 distinct CDR3 sequences, about 6.9% occurring once. The material was CD4+ T cells sorted from PBMCs, obtained 10 days after the yellow fever booster vaccination. This chain uses TRBV4-3 with TRBJ2-1; a weak D match, TRBD2 (6 bases). This clonotype originated in a man between 25 and 39 years old who received the YFV17D yellow fever vaccine. The CDR3 DNA reads TGCGCCAGCAGCCAAGATCTGGGTCGGTGGGGGGATAGCTCGAATGAGCAGTTCTTC. This gives the protein CASSQDLGRWGDSSNEQFF.